This TCR beta chain derives from a study of shared clonotypes between healthy human individuals. This CDR3 region has 15 residues. Germline V gene data show CDR1 as KGHSH and CDR2 as LQKENI. The V and J ends lost 0 bases and 12 bases, in that order; junction bases with no gene match: 8. The assay was immunoSEQ multiplex PCR, and TCRdb's table has in-frame clones only and misses some. The sample consists of millions of clones, just over 90% of them appearing once. A CD45RA-negative memory subset and a CD45RA+ naive subset were separated from the CD4+ cells. This TCR came from a man between 18 and 29 years old in good health. Some clones in this sample may be carry-over from other donors' samples. V and J are TRBV18 and TRBJ2-1; 10 bases align to TRBD1. Sequencing was done on a sample of naive CD4+ T cells from PBMCs. Described subset: CD45RA+ positively selected. The CDR3 nucleotides read TGTGCCAGCTCACCACCGGGGGACAGGGGTATTGGGCAGTTCTTC. This codes for CASSPPGDRGIGQFF. Based on the CDR3 plus reference TRBV18 and TRBJ2-1, the full variable domain is NAGVMQNPRHLVRRRGQEARLRCSPMKGHSHVYWYRQLPEEGLKFMVYLQKENIIDESGMPKERFSAEFPKEGPSILRIQQVVRGDSAAYFCASSPPGDRGIGQFFGPGTRLTVL.